Listed below are T cell receptor beta chains from one sample, sequenced in a study of OX40 agonist ivuxolimab in advanced cancers. The repertoire was sequenced with immunoSEQ multiplex PCR; TCRdb's copy has only in-frame clones and lacks some. The sample has approximately 70,000 clones, about 91% seen once; the top ten hold under 1%. Source: CD4+ or CD8+ T cells sorted from blood, taken in a trial of the OX40 agonist ivuxolimab. The receptors come from an adult with an advanced solid tumor such as melanoma, head and neck, liver or kidney cancer. The CDR3 runs from the conserved cysteine through the conserved F or W.

>TRBJ2-1|TRBV11-3
CASSHLGTGGMNEQFF
>TRBJ2-7|TRBV4-1
CASSQEELAGASISYEQYF
>TRBJ2-1|TRBV7-3
CASSLRGDLSYNEQFF
>TRBJ1-5|TRBV7-6
CASGSGWVGSQPQHF
>TRBJ2-7|TRBV28
CATSRTSGYEQYF
>TRBJ1-1|TRBV7-9
CASSPQDGSGTEAFF
>TRBJ2-2|TRBV18
CASSPSTGGANTGELFF
>TRBJ2-7|TRBV6-5
CASRIRGGSYEQYF
>TRBJ2-5|TRBV29-1
CSVGARPLQETQYF
>TRBJ2-7|TRBV6-1
CASSGQGNDEQYF
>TRBJ2-1|TRBV5-1
CASSFSWGSNEQFF
>TRBJ1-2|TRBV5-1
CASSLSSTANYGYTF
>TRBJ1-6|TRBV5-6
CASSLRGPSPLHF
>TRBJ2-3|TRBV15
CATSTLAGEADTQYF